This T cell receptor (beta chain) was recorded in a study of shared clonotypes between healthy human individuals. Study findings and constraints: When compared with the clonotypes that were shared by all four sorted-subset donors, the non-shared clonotypes turned out to have lower generation probabilities.

This CDR3 comprises 17 residues. V was pared by 5 bases and J by 6 bases, with 11 bases of the junction left unmatched. Germline V lookup: CDR1 MDHEN, CDR2 SYDVKM. Recent vaccinations or acute infections were absent in the healthy HIV-negative adult donors. In the CD4+ fraction, cells were divided into CD45RA+ naive and CD45RA-negative memory subsets. Per the original methods: From ImmunoSEQ came sequences covering only the junction and carrying no quality scores, so filtering differed. Assay used: immunoSEQ multiplex PCR; TCRdb lists only in-frame clones, some missing. That table is the source of V, J and clone size, and D and trimming were worked out from the DNA. In the table there are approximately 1,000,000 clones, approximately 77% of which are singletons. In the case of this clone: What it binds is unknown.

J is TRBJ1-5 and V is TRBV28; TRBD1 matches at 12 bases. This TCR was sampled from a man in his late teens or twenties in good health. Some clones in this sample may be carry-over from other donors' samples. Sequenced material: memory CD4+ T cells from PBMCs. The sample's subset: CD45RA-negative fraction. The CDR3 nucleotides are TGTGCCAGCAGTGGGACAGGGGGCGCCAGGGATATTCAGCCCCAGCATTTT. It translates to CASSGTGGARDIQPQHF.